This T cell receptor beta chain stems from a study of blood T cell repertoires in COVID-19. Overall study: Whether acute or convalescent, the COVID-19 samples came from the United States, Italy and Spain. The analysed material was cDNA or gDNA that came from T cells, B-cell-depleted T cells, or PBMCs.

In the source study's methods: Reference gene primer amplification gave nucleated cell count estimates. Measured with immunoSEQ multiplex PCR; TCRdb has only the in-frame clones, and not every one. V and J calls and clone size are those listed in that table; D and trimming were worked out from the DNA. The data show some 360,000 clones, more than 70% seen once. Seattle's cohort entered during active infection and was followed longitudinally. This clone was seen just once. Per germline, CDR1 SQVTM and CDR2 ANQGSEA. With 7 bases removed from V and 8 bases from J, the gap between germline ends came to 18 bases. The CDR3 runs 13 residues.

The chain links TRBV29-1 to TRBJ2-1; D might be TRBD1 (6 bases). Specimen: peripheral blood. The clonotype was recovered from a woman aged 55-69 years with COVID-19, enrolled during active disease. CDR3 sequence (DNA): TGCAGCGCTGTTCTACAGGGAGTCCATGAGCAGTTCTTC. The encoded protein is CSAVLQGVHEQFF.